The 3 T cell receptor beta chains presented below share a single source sample, sequenced in a study of cytomegalovirus exposure and HLA in healthy donors. The PCR was carried out with 60 Vbeta primers and 13 Jbeta primers. Sequencing used immunoSEQ multiplex PCR; TCRdb keeps in-frame clones, though not all of them. The repertoire includes approximately 120,000 clones, around three quarters of them detected once, and 3.6% sits in the top ten. The sequenced material came from PBMCs. The receptor source for this set is a man aged 40-49 years in good health and CMV-seronegative.

This clone has only one observation. The V and J genes are TRBV28 and TRBJ1-5; TRBD1 agrees at 7 bases. Germline V gives CDR1 MDHEN, CDR2 SYDVKM. This CDR3 comprises 14 residues. Trimming took 6 bases from V and 7 from J; bases not matched to a gene: 9. DNA of the CDR3: TGTGCCAGCAGCCAGGGACAGTTAATCCAGCCCCAGCATTTT. Translating it yields CASSQGQLIQPQHF.

The V and J genes are TRBV2 and TRBJ1-1; no definite D call. The germline V gene encodes CDR1 SNHLY and CDR2 FYNNEI. The CDR3 extends over 14 amino acids. The V end was cut by 3 bases, the J end by 3 bases, with 11 bases between. The CDR3 DNA follows: TGTGCCAGCAGTGAGGGCCCTTTGGACACTGAAGCTTTCTTT. Protein product: CASSEGPLDTEAFF. Filled out from reference TRBV2 and TRBJ1-1, the complete variable domain reads EPEVTQTPSHQVTQMGQEVILRCVPISNHLYFYWYRQILGQKVEFLVSFYNNEISEKSEIFDDQFSVERPDGSNFTLKIRSTKLEDSAMYFCASSEGPLDTEAFFGQGTRLTVV.

The chain carries TRBV7-3 and TRBJ2-7, with 7 nucleotides matching TRBD2. The germline gives CDR1 SGHTA, CDR2 FQGTGA. The CDR3 is made up of 15 amino acids. V lost 2 bases and J lost 0; bases outside the gene matches: 4. CDR3 sequence reads: CASSLGGGSSYEQYF. The CDR3 DNA reads TGTGCCAGCAGCTTAGGCGGGGGTAGCTCCTACGAGCAGTACTTC.